A single sample is the source of the 31 T cell receptor beta chains below, sequenced in a study of regulatory T cells in long-lasting Graves disease. HTBI primers from iRepertoire and Arm-PCR of CDR3 regions yielded the TCR beta libraries. MiXCR, applied by TCRdb to the multiplex PCR reads, yields one record per CDR3 protein. This table holds under 450,000 distinct CDR3 sequences, approximately 23% found once. The time point here: persistent/refractory GD, antithyroid drugs over 5 years with positive TRAb. There was RNA extracted from PBMCs, and the TCR library was made from it. Sequenced here: peripheral blood mononuclear cells (PBMCs), sampled when the disease was refractory, from a patient treated with antithyroid drugs. The receptor set was obtained from a woman between 35 and 50 years old with Graves disease.

The gene calls are TRBV7-3 and TRBJ1-1, with D possibly matching TRBD1 (6 bases). Deletions cut 1 base from V and 5 bases from J, with 14 bases between. CDR1 is SGHTA and CDR2 is FQGTGA in the germline V gene. The CDR3 extends over 15 amino acids. The CDR3 spells CASSLMGGLGTEAFF. The DNA for the CDR3 is TGTGCCAGCAGCTTAATGGGGGGGCTCGGGACTGAAGCTTTCTTT.

This clonotype has ten or more counts. The V and J genes are TRBV28 and TRBJ2-5; 7 nucleotides match TRBD2. The CDR3 is 15 residues long. Germline V CDR1 and CDR2: MDHEN, SYDVKM. With 3 bases clipped from V and 3 bases from J, the junction kept 7 bases outside the gene matches. The CDR3 here is CASSFNGRREETQYF. DNA for the CDR3: TGTGCCAGCAGTTTTAACGGGAGGAGGGAAGAGACCCAGTACTTC.

The V call is TRBV5-1, the J call TRBJ2-5; D ambiguous. CDR1 is SGHRS and CDR2 is YFSETQ in the germline V gene. This CDR3 region has 15 residues. V was clipped by 0 bases and J by 5 bases, with 14 bases between them. This CDR3 reads CASSLAAGSLETQYF. For the CDR3, the DNA is TGCGCCAGCAGCTTGGCCGCCGGGTCGTTGGAGACCCAGTACTTC.

The V and J genes are TRBV20-1 and TRBJ2-7; 7 nucleotides line up with TRBD1. The CDR3 length is 13 residues. V lost 6 bases to trimming and J lost 3 bases; unmatched junction nucleotides: 8. CDR1 and CDR2 from the germline V gene are DFQATT and SNEGSKA (reference sequence). CDR3 loop: CSAEDRYHYEQYF. The CDR3 nucleotides are TGCAGTGCGGAGGACAGGTACCACTACGAGCAGTACTTC.

The rearrangement joins TRBV4-1 to TRBJ2-4; D gene uncertain. With 5 bases removed from V and 8 bases from J, the gap between germline ends came to 19 bases. The CDR3 has 15 residues. The germline CDR1 and CDR2 sequences are MGHRA and YSYEKL. The CDR3 bases are TGCGCCAGCAGCTTCACGATCTCCCTCCGAGACATTCAGTACTTC. This codes for CASSFTISLRDIQYF.

This chain links TRBV28 with TRBJ2-7; 11 nucleotides line up with TRBD2. CDR1 and CDR2 from the germline V gene are MDHEN and SYDVKM. This CDR3 has 17 residues. J gave up 1 base and V 5 bases, and 10 bases lay outside the gene matches. This CDR3 is CASSHGLAGVPSYEQYF. CDR3 coding DNA: TGTGCCAGCAGTCACGGACTAGCGGGCGTACCTTCCTACGAGCAGTACTTC.

There are a few counts of this clonotype. The chain links TRBV15 to TRBJ2-2, with 14 bases identical to TRBD2. J gave up 5 bases and V 5 bases, and 4 bases lay outside the gene matches. The CDR3 sequence is 16 residues long. Germline assignment: CDR1 LNHNV and CDR2 YYDKDF (reference sequence). The CDR3 sequence is CATSLGLAGGTGELFF. CDR3 DNA: TGTGCCACCAGCCTCGGACTAGCGGGAGGAACCGGGGAGCTGTTTTTT. The full variable domain, completed using reference TRBV15 and TRBJ2-2, is DAMVIQNPRYQVTQFGKPVTLSCSQTLNHNVMYWYQQKSSQAPKLLFHYYDKDFNNEADTPDNFQSRRPNTSFCFLDIRSPGLGDTAMYLCATSLGLAGGTGELFFGEGSRLTVL.

Ten or more counts support this clonotype. The chain combines TRBV28 with TRBJ2-2, with a weak D call TRBD2 (6 bases). Trimming pared 3 bases from V and 0 bases from J, leaving 11 bases between. This CDR3 contains 16 residues. Germline V gives CDR1 MDHEN, CDR2 SYDVKM. CDR3 loop: CASSFRRGSNTGELFF. The DNA for the CDR3 is TGTGCCAGCAGTTTCAGGCGGGGATCGAACACCGGGGAGCTGTTTTTT.

This clonotype was detected a few times. The CDR3 sequence: CASSLHSGRKISGNTIYF. The DNA for the CDR3 is TGTGCCAGCAGCTTACATTCGGGACGGAAGATCTCTGGAAACACCATATATTTT. The chain combines TRBV7-2 with TRBJ1-3, with D possibly being TRBD1 (5 bases). V shed 2 bases and J shed 0 bases, with 17 bases lying between them. Germline V gives CDR1 SGHTA, CDR2 FQGNSA. The CDR3 sequence is 18 residues long.

This clonotype has ten or more counts. The chain recombines TRBV28 with TRBJ1-1; possibly TRBD1 for D (5 bases). Germline CDR1 and CDR2: MDHEN and SYDVKM. CDR3 length equals 11 residues. Deletions cut 5 bases from V and 7 bases from J, with 8 bases between. The chain's CDR3 is CASSTTDEAFF. As DNA, the CDR3 is TGTGCCAGCAGTACGACAGATGAAGCTTTCTTT.

This chain links TRBV14 with TRBJ2-7; D perhaps matches TRBD1 (6 bases). Trimming left V 2 bases short and J 0 bases short, with 23 bases between. Germline V gene sequence: CDR1 SGHDN, CDR2 FVKESK. CDR3 size: 19 residues. The CDR3 nucleotides read TGTGCCAGCAGCCAACTTTCTTCCACCGGGACAACCATCTCCTACGAGCAGTACTTC. It translates to CASSQLSSTGTTISYEQYF.

The chain uses TRBV10-3 and TRBJ2-1; D call uncertain. The germline CDR1 and CDR2 sequences are ENHRY and SYGVKD. Trimming removed 8 bases from V and 0 bases from J, with 8 bases in between. This CDR3 region has 13 residues. CDR3 nucleotides: TGTGCCATCCTAAATAGCTCCTACAATGAGCAGTTCTTC. This translates into CAILNSSYNEQFF.

The chain uses TRBV7-3 and TRBJ2-2; D is uncertain. The CDR3 has 17 amino acids. Germline values: CDR1 SGHTA, CDR2 FQGTGA. Trimming shortened V by 5 bases and J by 5 bases, and 21 bases separated the two germline ends. The CDR3 here is CASSESGPIELTGELFF. CDR3 bases: TGTGCCAGCAGCGAATCCGGGCCCATAGAATTGACCGGGGAGCTGTTTTTT.

The J gene is TRBJ1-1, the V gene TRBV19; D ambiguous. CDR1 and CDR2 from the germline V gene are LNHDA and SQIVND (reference sequence). V dropped 0 bases and J dropped 7 bases, with 18 bases sitting between them. The CDR3 is made up of 16 amino acids. CDR3 bases: TGTGCCAGTAGTATAGATCCCGCCCCAGTCGATGATGAAGCTTTCTTT. It translates to CASSIDPAPVDDEAFF.

The V and J genes are TRBV20-1 and TRBJ1-1, with 7 bases that match TRBD1. Per germline, CDR1 DFQATT and CDR2 SNEGSKA (reference sequence). V trimming: 5 bases; J trimming: 5 bases; junction bases outside the gene matches: 8. The CDR3 is 13 amino acids. CDR3 sequence reads: CSALRQGGTEAFF. The CDR3 nucleotides read TGCAGTGCTTTAAGACAGGGAGGGACTGAAGCTTTCTTT.

The V gene is TRBV30, the J gene TRBJ2-7; D call uncertain. Trimming left V 0 bases short and J 2 bases short, with 14 bases between. The CDR3 extends over 15 amino acids. Germline assignment: CDR1 GTSNPN and CDR2 SVGIG (reference sequence). In DNA form, the CDR3 reads TGTGCCTGGAGTGTAGGACCCCCGAGTCCCTACGAGCAGTACTTC. The encoded protein is CAWSVGPPSPYEQYF. The variable domain in full, completed from reference TRBV30 and TRBJ2-7, reads SQTIHQWPATLVQPVGSPLSLECTVEGTSNPNLYWYRQAAGRGLQLLFYSVGIGQISSEVPQNLSASRPQDRQFILSSKKLLLSDSGFYLCAWSVGPPSPYEQYFGPGTRLTVT.

This clonotype was picked up a small number of times. V usage is TRBV7-9 and J usage is TRBJ1-4; TRBD1 aligns across 7 bases. J lost 4 bases, V lost 5 bases, and 10 bases had no gene match. CDR3 length: 16 amino acids. CDR1 is SEHNR and CDR2 is FQNEAQ in the germline V gene (reference sequence). The CDR3 is CASSNPVGTVNEKLFF. The CDR3 region has the DNA TGTGCCAGCAGCAACCCAGTCGGGACAGTTAATGAAAAACTGTTTTTT.

V gene TRBV7-9 combines with J gene TRBJ2-2; TRBD1 might be the D (6 bases). The CDR3 runs to 17 residues. Trimming cost V 5 bases and J 6 bases, with 22 bases left between them. Germline CDR1 SEHNR, CDR2 FQNEAQ (reference sequence). The CDR3 bases are TGTGCCAGCAGCCCCAACTCCCGACAGGTCGGGGCCGGGGAGCTGTTTTTT. This sequence encodes CASSPNSRQVGAGELFF.

The sample holds many counts of this clonotype. The chain links TRBV2 to TRBJ1-1, with D hard to call. The CDR3 totals 14 residues. V gave up 3 bases and J gave up 4 bases, with 12 bases separating them. The germline V gene has CDR1 SNHLY and CDR2 FYNNEI. DNA of the CDR3: TGTGCCAGCAGTGAGCCCACATCCTCCACTGAAGCTTTCTTT. Its protein product is CASSEPTSSTEAFF.

This clonotype was observed many times. This chain links TRBV6-1 with TRBJ2-2, with 8 bases matching TRBD1. Trimming cost V 7 bases and J 3 bases; bases outside gene matches: 7. This CDR3 spans 15 amino acids. From germline, CDR1 is MNHNS and CDR2 SASEGT. CDR3 residues: CASMLGQGHTGELFF. CDR3 DNA sequence: TGTGCCAGCATGTTAGGACAGGGCCACACCGGGGAGCTGTTTTTT.

This chain uses TRBV12-3 or TRBV12-4 with TRBJ2-1; D gene uncertain. The CDR3 is 13 amino acids. V was clipped by 4 bases and J by 8 bases, with 12 bases between them. CDR3 residues: CASSWALGDEQFF. CDR3 sequence (DNA): TGTGCCAGCAGTTGGGCCCTTGGGGATGAGCAGTTCTTC.

About this clonotype itself: This may stem from a read error, because a much larger clone lies one nucleotide away. This chain links TRBV7-7 with TRBJ2-5, with 10 bases that match TRBD2. The CDR3 runs 19 residues. Germline loops: CDR1 SSHAT, CDR2 FNYEAQ (reference sequence). This chain's CDR3 is CASSPRWGLATRGEETQYF. The CDR3 nucleotides read TGTGCTAGCAGCCCTCGGTGGGGACTAGCGACCAGAGGGGAAGAGACCCAGTACTTC. The full variable domain, its missing parts supplied by reference TRBV7-7 and TRBJ2-5, is GAGVSQSPRYKVTKRGQDVTLRCDPISSHATLYWYQQALGQGPEFLTYFNYEAQPDKSGLPSDRFSAERPEGSISTLTIQRTEQRDSAMYRCASSPRWGLATRGEETQYFGPGTRLLVL.

This clonotype was recorded a few times. The chain couples TRBV6-1 to TRBJ2-7; no clear D gene. CDR1 is MNHNS, CDR2 SASEGT, per germline. V was pared by 6 bases and J by 9 bases, with 18 bases between. This CDR3 comprises 13 residues. The chain's CDR3 is CASSLKPVVGQYF. In DNA form, the CDR3 reads TGTGCCAGCAGCCTTAAACCAGTCGTGGGGCAGTACTTC.

This clonotype was observed many times. The chain joins TRBV27 to TRBJ1-5; D might be TRBD1 (6 bases). Germline V gene lookup returns CDR1 MNHEY and CDR2 SMNVEV (reference sequence). CDR3 size: 16 residues. V gave up 5 bases and J gave up 3 bases, with 17 bases separating them. The CDR3 region has the DNA TGTGCCAGCAGTACCCAACAGGGCGCAATCAATCAGCCCCAGCATTTT. This encodes CASSTQQGAINQPQHF.

This rearrangement joins TRBV20-1 to TRBJ2-4; unclear D gene. V shed 6 bases and J shed 7 bases, with 19 bases lying between them. Looked up from germline, CDR1 is DFQATT and CDR2 is SNEGSKA (reference sequence). CDR3 length: 14 amino acids. CDR3 sequence reads: CSAAEQLLRNIQYF. CDR3 bases: TGCAGTGCCGCCGAGCAACTACTTAGGAACATTCAGTACTTC.

This chain connects TRBV7-8 to TRBJ2-6, with D unclear. Germline values: CDR1 SGHVS, CDR2 FQNEAQ. The length of the CDR3 is 16 residues. V shed 2 bases and J shed 0 bases, with 8 bases lying between them. CDR3 sequence: CASSLLGLSGANVLTF. CDR3 coding DNA: TGTGCCAGCAGCTTACTCGGCCTCTCTGGGGCCAACGTCCTGACTTTC.

This clonotype came up once. The chain joins TRBV7-3 to TRBJ2-2; 8 bases map to TRBD2. This CDR3 is 16 amino acids long. Germline-derived CDR1 and CDR2 are SGHTA and FQGTGA. The V gene end was trimmed by 2 bases and the J gene end by 2 bases; junction bases not matched to a gene: 4. The CDR3 is CASSLVGTSNTGELFF. CDR3 nucleotide sequence: TGTGCCAGCAGCTTAGTTGGGACTAGTAACACCGGGGAGCTGTTTTTT.

The V and J genes are TRBV28 and TRBJ2-3, with 7 positions matching TRBD1. Per the germline V gene, CDR1 is MDHEN and CDR2 is SYDVKM. The CDR3 is 15 amino acids. V dropped 3 bases and J dropped 2; count of bases not matched to a gene: 5. The CDR3 DNA follows: TGTGCCAGCAGTTTTGAAGACAGGGCCACAGATACGCAGTATTTT. Protein sequence: CASSFEDRATDTQYF.

This chain joins TRBV28 and TRBJ2-1; 7 positions agree with TRBD2. Germline trimming cut 1 base from V and 8 bases from J; bases unmatched to any gene: 11. The CDR3 sequence is 16 residues long. The V gene's germline CDR1 is MDHEN and CDR2 SYDVKM. CDR3 bases: TGTGCCAGCAGTTTATACGCGGGAGTACCACCGCATGAGCAGTTCTTC. Its protein is CASSLYAGVPPHEQFF. The complete variable domain, with remaining parts taken from reference TRBV28 and TRBJ2-1, reads DVKVTQSSRYLVKRTGEKVFLECVQDMDHENMFWYRQDPGLGLRLIYFSYDVKMKEKGDIPEGYSVSREKKERFSLILESASTNQTSMYLCASSLYAGVPPHEQFFGPGTRLTVL.

The chain is built from TRBV6-6 and TRBJ2-6, with 14 bases aligning to TRBD2. With V trimmed by 0 bases and J by 4 bases, 2 bases remained unmatched. Germline V gives CDR1 MNHNY, CDR2 SVGAGI (reference sequence). The CDR3 consists of 18 residues. In nucleotides, the CDR3 is TGTGCCAGCAGTTACTCGGGACTAGCGGGAGCAGGGGCCAACGTCCTGACTTTC. Translated, it gives CASSYSGLAGAGANVLTF.

The V call is TRBV2, the J call TRBJ2-2; D is undetermined. This CDR3 comprises 13 residues. V gave up 4 bases and J gave up 2 bases, with 5 bases separating them. Germline values: CDR1 SNHLY, CDR2 FYNNEI. The CDR3: CASSVKNTGELFF. DNA of the CDR3: TGTGCCAGCAGTGTGAAAAACACCGGGGAGCTGTTTTTT.